This TCR beta chain was recovered during a study of T cell repertoires in cytomegalovirus infection (dated by TCRdb to the late 2010s). In the study overall: Recently identified HLA-C-restricted CMV epitopes, whose presentation resists viral immunomodulation, were targeted by peptide stimulations together with well-studied HLA-B-restricted epitopes. The HLA type of each donor mattered for the analysis, because public TCR beta signatures pointed to carriage of CMV infection along with the matching HLA type.

The treatment or condition label for this specimen denotes: in vitro stimulation with specific CMV peptide epitopes to enrich CMV-specific T cells. This clonotype was seen more than once but under ten times. The antigen it binds to is not known. Base quality data are lacking; no much larger clone is found one base away. General findings and caveats noted by the study authors: The ex vivo response was dominated by HLA-C-restricted CMV-specific TCR beta clonotypes, which also provided the single most frequent clonotype in two of eight donors. Carriers of CMV infection plus the relevant HLA type were discriminated by the cumulative frequency of public TCR beta family members in the study cohort and in an independent approximately 350-donor cohort.

Sequencer: Illumina HiSeq 1500. TCRdb reprocessed the public reads (quality trimming at Q25 with fastp, clone calling with MiXCR) and kept in-frame beta chains. Every entry covers one CDR3 protein and lists the most common genes and DNA from its rows. Within this sample are approximately 260,000 distinct CDR3 sequences, with 22% of them counted one time only. About 21% of the sample lies in the top ten. The V end gives up 5 bases and the J end 3 bases, leaving 8 bases in the junction not matched to a gene. CDR1 and CDR2 (MNHNS, SASEGT) derive from the germline V gene. The CDR3 numbers 17 residues from cysteine through phenylalanine. This entry keeps only the CDR3 DNA: 51 bases, framed from base 1.

The chain joins TRBV6-1 to TRBJ2-3, with 13 junctional bases fitting TRBD2. The clonotype was recovered from a human donor in good health (CMV status not recorded). Some clones in this sample may be carry-over from other donors' samples. Sequenced here: cultured PBMCs, sampled from culture after CMV antigen stimulation. The DNA sequence reads TGTGCCAGCAGTCCCCGGACTAGCGGGAGATATACAGATACGCAGTATTTT. This is translated as CASSPRTSGRYTDTQYF.